One sample yielded the 32 T cell receptor beta chains listed below, sequenced in a study of blood T cell repertoires in COVID-19. Sequencing was performed with immunoSEQ multiplex PCR; in TCRdb, only in-frame clones are kept and a portion is missing. The table has about 320,000 clones, under 90% seen once. Sequences were obtained from PBMCs or T cells enriched from blood (not recorded which). These receptor sequences come from a man aged 55 to 70 who had recovered from COVID-19.

The genes are TRBV6-5 and TRBJ2-3; 14 bases map to TRBD2. The junction had 6 bases not matched to a gene; V was cut back by 5 bases and J by 8 bases. This CDR3 contains 15 residues. Germline CDR1 and CDR2: MNHEY and SVGAGI. CDR3 sequence: CASSKGTSGSSTQYF. Written as DNA, the CDR3 is TGTGCCAGCAGTAAGGGGACTAGCGGGAGTAGTACGCAGTATTTT.

On this clone itself: This CDR3 is also generated by other DNA sequences in the sample. This rearrangement joins TRBV5-1 to TRBJ1-5; D gene uncertain. Germline V gene data show CDR1 as SGHRS and CDR2 as YFSETQ. The V gene lost 0 bases and the J gene lost 3 bases, with 7 bases spanning the gap. This CDR3 has 14 residues. CDR3 amino acids: CASSLAGDNQPQHF. The CDR3 DNA follows: TGCGCCAGCAGCTTGGCCGGAGACAATCAGCCCCAGCATTTT.

In this sample, this clone turned up a few times. The chain couples TRBV18 to TRBJ2-3, with D unresolved. Between the trimmed V and J ends, which lost 3 bases and 5 bases, there was a span of 3 bases. Germline assignment: CDR1 KGHSH and CDR2 LQKENI. The CDR3 totals 11 residues. The DNA of the CDR3 is TGTGCCAGCTCACCCAAAGATACGCAGTATTTT. This codes for CASSPKDTQYF.

This chain links TRBV28 with TRBJ2-2; 8 positions match TRBD1. The germline V gene encodes CDR1 MDHEN and CDR2 SYDVKM. The V segment lost 7 bases and the J segment 3 bases; nucleotides outside the gene matches: 4. CDR3 size: 14 residues. CDR3 residues: CASIRTGYTGELFF. In DNA, the CDR3 is TGTGCCAGCATTCGGACAGGGTACACCGGGGAGCTGTTTTTT.

The rearrangement uses TRBV28 and TRBJ2-5; maybe TRBD2 (6 bases). This CDR3 is built from 16 residues. Between the trimmed V and J ends, which lost 4 bases and 2 bases, there was a span of 17 bases. Germline CDR1 reads MDHEN; CDR2 reads SYDVKM. CDR3 residues: CASSWLLAFQQETQYF. Written as DNA, the CDR3 is TGTGCCAGCAGTTGGTTACTAGCCTTCCAACAAGAGACCCAGTACTTC.

This chain joins TRBV7-9 and TRBJ1-1; 8 bases are a match to TRBD1. The CDR3 runs 14 residues. CDR1 and CDR2 from the germline V gene are SEHNR and FQNEAQ (reference sequence). The V segment lost 4 bases and the J segment 3 bases; nucleotides outside the gene matches: 4. CDR3: CASSSGTGDTEAFF. In DNA form, the CDR3 reads TGTGCCAGCAGCTCCGGGACAGGCGACACTGAAGCTTTCTTT.

The V call is TRBV24-1, the J call TRBJ1-5, with 7 bases lining up with TRBD1. Germline assignment: CDR1 KGHDR and CDR2 SFDVKD. The V and J ends lost 3 bases and 2 bases, in that order; junction bases with no gene match: 3. CDR3 length: 15 amino acids. The CDR3 coding sequence is TGTGCCACCAGTGATCGACAGGGTGGCAATCAGCCCCAGCATTTT. Translation gives CATSDRQGGNQPQHF.

The V and J genes are TRBV11-1 and TRBJ1-1; D is perhaps TRBD1 (6 bases). With 4 bases removed from V and 7 bases from J, the gap between germline ends came to 13 bases. This CDR3 has 13 amino acids. CDR1 is SGHAT and CDR2 is FQDESV in the germline V gene (reference sequence). The CDR3 DNA sequence: TGTGCCAGCAGCTCAGGCCGGGACAATGAAGCTTTCTTT. Translating gives CASSSGRDNEAFF. Filled out from reference TRBV11-1 and TRBJ1-1, the complete variable domain reads EAEVAQSPRYKITEKSQAVAFWCDPISGHATLYWYRQILGQGPELLVQFQDESVVDDSQLPKDRFSAERLKGVDSTLKIQPAELGDSAMYLCASSSGRDNEAFFGQGTRLTVV.

This clone turned up a few times. The chain is built from TRBV10-3 and TRBJ1-2, with 8 bases that match TRBD1. The CDR3 spans 15 residues. Trimming removed 6 bases from V and 0 bases from J; junction bases left unmatched: 6. Germline assignment: CDR1 ENHRY and CDR2 SYGVKD. The CDR3 DNA sequence: TGTGCCATCAGCGACACAGGGGGAGCTAACTATGGCTACACCTTC. This codes for CAISDTGGANYGYTF.

The rearrangement uses TRBV3-1 (or the pseudogene TRBV3-2) and TRBJ1-6; 7 nucleotides agree with TRBD1. From germline, CDR1 is LGHDT and CDR2 YNNKEL (reference sequence). V was clipped by 1 base and J by 5 bases; unmatched bases: 2. This CDR3 is 15 amino acids long. This chain's CDR3 is CASSQGDRDNSPLHF. DNA for the CDR3: TGTGCCAGCAGCCAAGGAGACAGGGATAATTCACCCCTCCACTTT.

The chain couples TRBV11-2 to TRBJ1-3; D may be TRBD1 (6 bases). V gave up 1 base and J gave up 0 bases, with 13 bases separating them. Germline CDR1 reads SGHAT; CDR2 reads FQNNGV. CDR3 size: 17 residues. The CDR3 nucleotides read TGTGCCAGCAGCTTAGCGGCCCTAGGGGGCTCTGGAAACACCATATATTTT. Amino acids: CASSLAALGGSGNTIYF. The variable domain in full, completed from reference TRBV11-2 and TRBJ1-3, reads EAGVAQSPRYKIIEKRQSVAFWCNPISGHATLYWYQQILGQGPKLLIQFQNNGVVDDSQLPKDRFSAERLKGVDSTLKIQPAKLEDSAVYLCASSLAALGGSGNTIYFGEGSWLTVV.

This chain uses TRBV7-2 with TRBJ1-5, with D possibly being TRBD1 (6 bases). The CDR3 has 17 residues. The V and J ends lost 9 bases and 2 bases respectively, with 23 bases between them. Germline lookup yields CDR1 SGHTA and CDR2 FQGNSA. Written as DNA, the CDR3 is TGTGCCAGTTCCACCACTACAGGGCTGGGGGGCAATCAGCCCCAGCATTTT. Protein: CASSTTTGLGGNQPQHF.

The chain links TRBV7-9 to TRBJ1-1; the D is unclear. CDR1 is SEHNR, CDR2 FQNEAQ, per germline (reference sequence). The CDR3 is 13 residues long. Trimming shortened V by 9 bases and J by 5 bases, and 16 bases separated the two germline ends. CDR3 nucleotide sequence: TGTGCCAGTACAAGCCTCCCGAGGACTGAAGCTTTCTTT. This encodes CASTSLPRTEAFF.

The chain has TRBV6-1 and TRBJ2-7; 9 positions agree with TRBD2. Germline-derived CDR1 and CDR2 are MNHNS and SASEGT. The CDR3 loop spans 16 amino acids. V was clipped by 4 bases and J by 2 bases; unmatched bases: 9. CDR3 protein: CASSAAGAGGTYEQYF. CDR3 nucleotides: TGTGCCAGCAGTGCCGCTGGGGCGGGAGGGACCTACGAGCAGTACTTC.

This clone was seen once. The chain joins TRBV7-2 to TRBJ2-1; 10 bases map to TRBD2. CDR1 is SGHTA and CDR2 is FQGNSA in the germline V gene. The CDR3 spans 14 residues. V dropped 2 bases and J dropped 9; count of bases not matched to a gene: 4. CDR3 amino acids: CASSLLAGASEQFF. The CDR3 region has the DNA TGTGCCAGCAGCTTACTAGCGGGAGCCTCTGAGCAGTTCTTC.

The chain joins TRBV9 to TRBJ2-1; 7 bases match TRBD2. The germline V gene has CDR1 SGDLS and CDR2 YYNGEE. The length of the CDR3 is 14 residues. V lost 1 base and J lost 9; bases outside the gene matches: 7. The CDR3 DNA sequence: TGTGCCAGCAGCGTATCCAGCGGGAATAGTGAGCAGTTCTTC. Amino acid sequence: CASSVSSGNSEQFF.

The chain recombines TRBV28 with TRBJ2-1, with D perhaps matching TRBD2 (5 bases). The CDR3 totals 13 residues. V was shortened by 3 bases and J by 8 bases, with 11 bases between the two germline ends. CDR1 and CDR2 (germline): MDHEN, SYDVKM. The CDR3 is CASSFSNGDEQFF. CDR3 in DNA: TGTGCCAGCAGTTTTTCCAACGGGGATGAGCAGTTCTTC.

This sequence joins TRBV5-1 and TRBJ1-5, with 9 bases that match TRBD1. The germline V gene encodes CDR1 SGHRS and CDR2 YFSETQ. The J segment lost 7 bases and the V segment lost 4 bases, leaving 6 bases of the junction unmatched. The CDR3 spans 14 residues. CDR3 region: CASSPGTGKQPQHF. The CDR3, as DNA: TGCGCCAGCAGCCCGGGGACAGGGAAGCAGCCCCAGCATTTT.

The rearrangement joins TRBV27 to TRBJ2-7; 8 bases agree with TRBD1. Trimming removed 6 bases from V and 6 bases from J; junction bases left unmatched: 1. Germline values: CDR1 MNHEY, CDR2 SMNVEV (reference sequence). The CDR3 is 11 amino acids. The CDR3 DNA is TGTGCCAGCAGGGACAGGGCCGAGCAGTACTTC. Protein sequence: CASRDRAEQYF.

The table lists this clone with a few counts. This sample also contains other DNA sequences that code for the same CDR3. The V call is TRBV10-3, the J call TRBJ1-2; 9 positions match TRBD1. The germline gives CDR1 ENHRY, CDR2 SYGVKD. Germline trimming cut 5 bases from V and 2 bases from J; bases unmatched to any gene: 3. CDR3 length: 14 amino acids. The CDR3 DNA follows: TGTGCCATCAGTCCTGGACAGGGGAACTATGGCTACACCTTC. This gives the protein CAISPGQGNYGYTF.

V gene TRBV11-2 combines with J gene TRBJ2-5; TRBD2 aligns across 10 bases. The CDR3 extends over 17 amino acids. Germline CDR1 is SGHAT and CDR2 is FQNNGV. The V and J ends lost 3 bases and 4 bases, in that order; junction bases with no gene match: 11. DNA of the CDR3: TGTGCCAGCAGCTTCGGGACGAGCGGGAGGGCCCGAGAGACCCAGTACTTC. Its translation is CASSFGTSGRARETQYF.

The genes are TRBV13 and TRBJ2-5; 12 nucleotides line up with TRBD2. Germline CDR1 reads PRHDT; CDR2 reads FYEKMQ (reference sequence). The CDR3 is made up of 16 amino acids. Germline trimming cut 5 bases from V and 5 bases from J; bases unmatched to any gene: 9. CDR3 DNA sequence: TGTGCCAGCAGCCCAAGACTAGCGGGAGTCGGTGAGACCCAGTACTTC. This codes for CASSPRLAGVGETQYF. The full variable domain, its missing parts supplied by reference TRBV13 and TRBJ2-5, is AAGVIQSPRHLIKEKRETATLKCYPIPRHDTVYWYQQGPGQDPQFLISFYEKMQSDKGSIPDRFSAQQFSDYHSELNMSSLELGDSALYFCASSPRLAGVGETQYFGPGTRLLVL.

The rearrangement links TRBV5-4 to TRBJ2-5; 7 bases agree with TRBD1. Germline V lookup: CDR1 SGHNT, CDR2 YYREEE (reference sequence). V lost 4 bases and J lost 2; bases outside the gene matches: 8. CDR3 size: 15 residues. The CDR3 here is CASSRAPGQQETQYF. The DNA of the CDR3 is TGTGCCAGCAGCAGGGCACCGGGACAGCAAGAGACCCAGTACTTC.

The rearrangement links TRBV24-1 to TRBJ1-3; TRBD1 agrees at 7 bases. CDR3 size: 15 residues. V lost 4 bases to trimming and J lost 2 bases; unmatched junction nucleotides: 4. Germline loops: CDR1 KGHDR, CDR2 SFDVKD. Here the CDR3 reads CATSDQTGTGNTIYF. CDR3 in DNA: TGTGCCACCAGTGACCAGACAGGGACTGGAAACACCATATATTTT.

V usage is TRBV5-1 and J usage is TRBJ2-7; 10 nucleotides line up with TRBD2. The CDR3 runs to 17 residues. Germline CDR1 and CDR2: SGHRS and YFSETQ. Trimming at V came to 0 bases and at J to 5 bases, leaving 11 bases not matched to a gene. The chain's CDR3 is CASSLALSSGSFDEQYF. Here the CDR3 DNA reads TGCGCCAGCAGCTTGGCCTTGTCTAGCGGGAGCTTCGACGAGCAGTACTTC.

The chain recombines TRBV28 with TRBJ1-2; TRBD1 agrees at 7 bases. Unmatched junction bases numbered 10, after V lost 6 bases and J lost 6 bases. The CDR3 consists of 14 residues. Germline CDR1 MDHEN, CDR2 SYDVKM. The CDR3 loop reads CASRYRQGSDGYTF. The CDR3 DNA reads as TGTGCCAGCAGGTATCGACAGGGATCAGATGGCTACACCTTC.

The J gene is TRBJ1-6, the V gene TRBV2, with 10 bases matching TRBD1. The CDR3 is made up of 13 amino acids. Germline values: CDR1 SNHLY, CDR2 FYNNEI. Trimming took 6 bases from V and 9 from J; bases not matched to a gene: 2. Here the CDR3 reads CASSGQGVSPLHF. CDR3 DNA sequence: TGTGCCAGCAGCGGACAGGGGGTTTCACCCCTCCACTTT.

In its sample, this clone was seen once. This rearrangement joins TRBV19 to TRBJ2-3; 7 bases match TRBD1. The germline gives CDR1 LNHDA, CDR2 SQIVND (reference sequence). This CDR3 has 16 amino acids. With 1 base clipped from V and 3 bases from J, the junction kept 7 bases outside the gene matches. In nucleotides, the CDR3 is TGTGCCAGTAGTATAGGGCCGACAGGGATTACAGATACGCAGTATTTT. Translation: CASSIGPTGITDTQYF.

The chain employs TRBV9 and TRBJ2-7; no reliable D call. From germline, CDR1 is SGDLS and CDR2 YYNGEE. Deletions cut 0 bases from V and 5 bases from J, with 9 bases between. The CDR3 has 13 amino acids. The CDR3 bases are TGTGCCAGCAGCGTAGGGAGTCCCCACGAGCAGTACTTC. Its translation is CASSVGSPHEQYF.

V and J are TRBV5-1 and TRBJ2-1; 7 bases fit TRBD2. The CDR3 runs to 17 residues. Per germline, CDR1 SGHRS and CDR2 YFSETQ. The V gene end was trimmed by 6 bases and the J gene end by 8 bases; junction bases not matched to a gene: 20. CDR3 in DNA: TGCGCCAGCAATATGCGGGGTATGAGGGAGGGCGCCTATGAGCAGTTCTTC. Protein product: CASNMRGMREGAYEQFF.

This clone showed up just a few times. The chain combines TRBV5-1 with TRBJ2-3; D is unclear. V lost 5 bases to trimming and J lost 0 bases, with 16 bases between them. The CDR3 is 16 amino acids. The V gene's germline CDR1 is SGHRS and CDR2 YFSETQ. The CDR3 DNA reads as TGCGCCAGCAGGCTGCTCCAGGAAACTAGCACAGATACGCAGTATTTT. Protein product: CASRLLQETSTDTQYF.

The rearrangement uses TRBV27 and TRBJ1-5, with 10 bases aligning to TRBD1. Per the germline V gene, CDR1 is MNHEY and CDR2 is SMNVEV (reference sequence). The CDR3 is 14 amino acids. Germline trimming cut 6 bases from V and 9 bases from J; bases unmatched to any gene: 8. This CDR3 is CASRGTGEAMPQHF. In DNA form, the CDR3 reads TGTGCCAGCAGGGGGACAGGGGAGGCGATGCCCCAGCATTTT.